This entry features one T cell receptor (beta chain) sequence. Its specificity is not known. With 60 Vbeta and 13 Jbeta primers, the PCR was carried out. Clones were read by immunoSEQ multiplex PCR, and TCRdb kept only the in-frame ones, dropping some. The sample totals roughly 100,000 clones. This sample was taken from a study of cytomegalovirus exposure and HLA in healthy donors. The overall study: Falling in the Caucasian-associated ancestry cluster were 65% to 90% of approximately 410 genotyped donors. Study results and caveats: Three chains linked to CMV were shown in vitro to be specific for CMV antigens. For most subjects, TCR beta sequences were reported to predict HLA-A and HLA-B alleles with accuracy. A later analysis by the authors found several of the most significant clusters apparently linked to common viral pathogens.

Sequences were obtained from PBMCs. This TCR was recovered from a woman aged 25-40 years in good health and CMV-seronegative.

CDR3: CASSIRGQGPYEQYF. Here the CDR3 DNA reads TGTGCCAGTAGTATCAGGGGACAGGGGCCCTACGAGCAGTACTTC. The chain employs TRBV19 and TRBJ2-7; 10 bases match TRBD1. The CDR3 contains 15 residues. Germline loops: CDR1 LNHDA, CDR2 SQIVND (reference sequence). J gave up 2 bases and V 3 bases, and 4 bases lay outside the gene matches.